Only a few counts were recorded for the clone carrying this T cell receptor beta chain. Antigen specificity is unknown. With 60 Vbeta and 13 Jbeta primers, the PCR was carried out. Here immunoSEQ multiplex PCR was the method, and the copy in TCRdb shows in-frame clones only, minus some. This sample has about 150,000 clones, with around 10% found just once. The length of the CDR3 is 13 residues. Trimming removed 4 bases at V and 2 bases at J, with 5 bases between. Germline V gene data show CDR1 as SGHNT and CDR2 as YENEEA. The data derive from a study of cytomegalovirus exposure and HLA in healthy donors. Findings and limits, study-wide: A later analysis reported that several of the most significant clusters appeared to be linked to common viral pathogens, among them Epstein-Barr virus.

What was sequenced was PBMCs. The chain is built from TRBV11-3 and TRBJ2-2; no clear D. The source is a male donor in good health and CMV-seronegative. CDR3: CASSSTNTGELFF. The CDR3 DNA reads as TGTGCCAGCAGCTCTACTAACACCGGGGAGCTGTTTTTT. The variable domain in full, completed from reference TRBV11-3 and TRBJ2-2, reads EAGVVQSPRYKIIEKKQPVAFWCNPISGHNTLYWYLQNLGQGPELLIRYENEEAVDDSQLPKDRFSAERLKGVDSTLKIQPAELGDSAVYLCASSSTNTGELFFGEGSRLTVL.